Described below is a single TCR beta chain sequence and its context. Here immunoSEQ multiplex PCR was the method, and the copy in TCRdb shows in-frame clones only, minus some. The top ten clones hold about 1.5% of a sample with 200,000 to 250,000 clones, roughly 94% of them seen once. Germline V gives CDR1 MNHEY, CDR2 SMNVEV (reference sequence). V was pared by 6 bases and J by 4 bases, with 7 bases between. The CDR3 is 11 amino acids. The entry originates in a study of T cell responses to AZD1222 COVID-19 vaccine. The origin of this receptor is an adult who received the MenACWY meningococcal vaccine as a control. The sample was peripheral blood, taken 28 days after the second dose of the MenACWY control vaccine. V usage is TRBV27 and J usage is TRBJ2-7; D is unresolved. The CDR3 nucleotides read TGTGCCAGCAGCATCGGGTACGAGCAGTACTTC. It encodes CASSIGYEQYF.